This T cell receptor (beta chain) was documented in a study of tumor-infiltrating lymphocytes in primary liver carcinoma. TCR beta cDNA was reverse-transcribed from approximately 0.45 ug of total RNA. The reaction used a constant-region primer and ProtoScript II reverse transcriptase. Slightly modified ARM-PCR with three nested multiplex PCR rounds yielded TCR beta libraries. Via MiXCR, TCRdb re-called the multiplex PCR reads, giving one row per CDR3 protein. This sample has 100,000 to 150,000 distinct CDR3 sequences, with around 60% found just once. Joint extraction of RNA and DNA used roughly 19-31 mg of bulk tissue that was unsorted. Uniformly, tumor samples exhibited a viable tumor cell fraction exceeding 90%. Many counts were recorded for this clonotype. Its antigen is undetermined. The study, taken as a whole, reports: Compared with tumor region pairs, tumor-adjacent and tumor-blood pairs overlapped less.

Sequenced input: liver tumor tissue from sampling region 3. Subset described: tumor region T3, left-lateral pole. The sequence was obtained from a woman aged 55-69 years with primary liver carcinoma and hepatitis B virus infection.

In nucleotides, the CDR3 is TGTGCCAGCAAGTCCGCGGGGCTAGCGGGAGGGCAAGGAGAGACCCAGTACTTC. Translating gives CASKSAGLAGGQGETQYF. The V and J genes are TRBV6-1 and TRBJ2-5, with 12 bases that match TRBD2. V gave up 7 bases and J gave up 4 bases; unmatched junction bases: 16. Germline CDR1 and CDR2: MNHNS and SASEGT. The CDR3 is 18 amino acids.